Below, 13 T cell receptor beta chains from the same sample are listed, as sequenced in a study of cytomegalovirus exposure and HLA in healthy donors. PCR employed 60 Vbeta and 13 Jbeta primers. Some clones are missing from TCRdb's copy, which holds only in-frame ones; the method was immunoSEQ multiplex PCR. The sample lists about 98,000 clones; around 68% were seen once. The specimen sequenced was PBMCs. Receptors were obtained from a man in his forties or fifties in good health and CMV-seronegative.

The V and J genes are TRBV27 and TRBJ2-6, with D perhaps TRBD2 (7 bases). The V gene's germline CDR1 is MNHEY and CDR2 SMNVEV (reference sequence). This CDR3 has 17 residues. Trimming left V 5 bases short and J 3 bases short, with 17 bases between. CDR3 sequence (DNA): TGTGCCAGCAGTCTGAGGCCGGGGGGCGGTGGGGCCAACGTCCTGACTTTC. Translated, it gives CASSLRPGGGGANVLTF.

The V call is TRBV6-5, the J call TRBJ1-2; D unresolved. The V gene lost 2 bases and the J gene lost 0 bases, with 10 bases spanning the gap. The germline V gene encodes CDR1 MNHEY and CDR2 SVGAGI. The CDR3 runs 15 residues. The CDR3 bases are TGTGCCAGCAGTTACGAGGGCGGGACTAACTATGGCTACACCTTC. Its protein product is CASSYEGGTNYGYTF.

The rearrangement joins TRBV6-1 to TRBJ1-5, with D unclear. The CDR3 is 16 amino acids. The germline V gene has CDR1 MNHNS and CDR2 SASEGT. Trimming shortened V by 3 bases and J by 0 bases, and 12 bases separated the two germline ends. DNA for the CDR3: TGTGCCAGCAGTGATGCGGGAGGCTTTAGCAATCAGCCCCAGCATTTT. Translation gives CASSDAGGFSNQPQHF.

The chain has TRBV4-3 and TRBJ2-1; the D is unclear. V was trimmed by 0 bases and J by 9 bases, leaving 6 bases between them. This CDR3 contains 12 residues. Germline values: CDR1 LGHNA, CDR2 YSLEER. CDR3 in DNA: TGCGCCAGCAGCCAAGATTGGAGTGAGCAGTTCTTC. It translates to CASSQDWSEQFF.

V and J are TRBV9 and TRBJ1-6, with 8 bases fitting TRBD1. V was pared by 2 bases and J by 8 bases, with 18 bases of the junction left unmatched. Germline lookup yields CDR1 SGDLS and CDR2 YYNGEE. This CDR3 has 19 amino acids. CDR3 DNA: TGTGCCAGCAGCGTCAATTCACGGAAGGCAGGGGGCTGGGATTCACCCCTCCACTTT. Its translation is CASSVNSRKAGGWDSPLHF. Combining the CDR3 with reference TRBV9 and TRBJ1-6 gives the whole variable domain DSGVTQTPKHLITATGQRVTLRCSPRSGDLSVYWYQQSLDQGLQFLIQYYNGEERAKGNILERFSAQQFPDLHSELNLSSLELGDSALYFCASSVNSRKAGGWDSPLHFGNGTRLTVT.

The DNA of the CDR3 is TGTGCCAGCACCTTGGAGCGCGGGGTCTCCCGTCAGTACTTC. It codes for CASTLERGVSRQYF. This chain joins TRBV28 and TRBJ2-4; perhaps TRBD2 as D (6 bases). The CDR3 extends over 14 amino acids. Deletions cut 7 bases from V and 12 bases from J, with 22 bases between. Germline V gives CDR1 MDHEN, CDR2 SYDVKM. The complete variable domain, with remaining parts taken from reference TRBV28 and TRBJ2-4, reads DVKVTQSSRYLVKRTGEKVFLECVQDMDHENMFWYRQDPGLGLRLIYFSYDVKMKEKGDIPEGYSVSREKKERFSLILESASTNQTSMYLCASTLERGVSRQYFGAGTRLSVL.

The chain uses TRBV5-5 and TRBJ2-7; perhaps TRBD2 as D (7 bases). The CDR3 is made up of 14 amino acids. The V gene lost 1 base and the J gene lost 6 bases, with 14 bases spanning the gap. Germline CDR1 SGHKS, CDR2 YYEKEE (reference sequence). CDR3 region: CASSLFRGGGEQYF. The CDR3 DNA reads as TGTGCCAGCAGCTTGTTTAGGGGAGGGGGCGAGCAGTACTTC.

This clone turned up a few times. The chain uses TRBV6-6 and TRBJ2-1, with D possibly matching TRBD2 (6 bases). The CDR3 spans 13 residues. V gave up 4 bases and J gave up 4 bases, with 8 bases separating them. Per germline, CDR1 MNHNY and CDR2 SVGAGI (reference sequence). This chain's CDR3 is CASSSTSYNEQFF. The CDR3 DNA reads TGTGCCAGCAGTTCGACTAGTTACAATGAGCAGTTCTTC.

This clone has a single count. V gene TRBV2 combines with J gene TRBJ1-5; D is possibly TRBD1 (6 bases). From germline, CDR1 is SNHLY and CDR2 FYNNEI. The CDR3 spans 15 residues. V lost 5 bases to trimming and J lost 5 bases, with 16 bases between them. CDR3 residues: CASSTGTPSHQPQHF. The CDR3 DNA follows: TGTGCCAGCAGTACCGGGACACCATCCCATCAGCCCCAGCATTTT.

V and J are TRBV28 and TRBJ2-1, with D hard to call. Germline values: CDR1 MDHEN, CDR2 SYDVKM. CDR3 length: 11 residues. Between the trimmed V and J ends, which lost 5 bases and 4 bases, there was a span of 3 bases. The CDR3 DNA reads as TGTGCCAGCAGTCCTTACAATGAGCAGTTCTTC. The encoded protein is CASSPYNEQFF. Full variable domain (remainder filled in from reference TRBV28 and TRBJ2-1): DVKVTQSSRYLVKRTGEKVFLECVQDMDHENMFWYRQDPGLGLRLIYFSYDVKMKEKGDIPEGYSVSREKKERFSLILESASTNQTSMYLCASSPYNEQFFGPGTRLTVL.

The rearrangement joins TRBV2 to TRBJ2-2; tentative D call: TRBD2 (6 bases). The CDR3 sequence is 15 residues long. Trimming cost V 5 bases and J 3 bases, with 13 bases left between them. Per the germline V gene, CDR1 is SNHLY and CDR2 is FYNNEI. CDR3 bases: TGTGCCAGCAGTCGGCTAGCGCAGTACACCGGGGAGCTGTTTTTT. Amino acids: CASSRLAQYTGELFF.

The rearrangement links TRBV7-8 to TRBJ2-1, with TRBD2 identical over 8 bases. The CDR3 spans 17 residues. CDR1 and CDR2 from the germline V gene are SGHVS and FQNEAQ. The V and J ends lost 1 base and 0 bases, in that order; junction bases with no gene match: 5. As DNA, the CDR3 is TGTGCCAGCAGCTTAGGGCTAGCGGGCAGCTCCTACAATGAGCAGTTCTTC. The encoded protein is CASSLGLAGSSYNEQFF.

J is TRBJ1-2 and V is TRBV6-4; 7 bases fit TRBD1. This CDR3 is built from 14 residues. After removal of 0 bases from V and 3 bases from J, the junction contained 1 base not matched to a gene. Germline V CDR1 and CDR2: MRHNA, SNTAGT. The DNA of the CDR3 is TGTGCCAGCAGTGACTCGACAGGGTACTATGGCTACACCTTC. The encoded protein is CASSDSTGYYGYTF.